This TCR beta chain was retrieved from a study of siplizumab effects on memory and regulatory T cells. Germline loops: CDR1 SGHRS, CDR2 YFSETQ. V lost 3 bases to trimming and J lost 3 bases; unmatched junction nucleotides: 4. CDR3 length: 15 amino acids. Measured with immunoSEQ multiplex PCR; TCRdb has only the in-frame clones, and not every one. The sample contains some 100,000 clones, 94% of which appear only once. The sample was Tregs sorted from blood. The sequence came from a human donor in good health. The chain is built from TRBV5-1 and TRBJ2-3, with 10 bases fitting TRBD2. The CDR3 spells CASSSSGSWTDTQYF. The CDR3 DNA reads as TGCGCCAGCAGCTCTAGCGGGAGTTGGACAGATACGCAGTATTTT.